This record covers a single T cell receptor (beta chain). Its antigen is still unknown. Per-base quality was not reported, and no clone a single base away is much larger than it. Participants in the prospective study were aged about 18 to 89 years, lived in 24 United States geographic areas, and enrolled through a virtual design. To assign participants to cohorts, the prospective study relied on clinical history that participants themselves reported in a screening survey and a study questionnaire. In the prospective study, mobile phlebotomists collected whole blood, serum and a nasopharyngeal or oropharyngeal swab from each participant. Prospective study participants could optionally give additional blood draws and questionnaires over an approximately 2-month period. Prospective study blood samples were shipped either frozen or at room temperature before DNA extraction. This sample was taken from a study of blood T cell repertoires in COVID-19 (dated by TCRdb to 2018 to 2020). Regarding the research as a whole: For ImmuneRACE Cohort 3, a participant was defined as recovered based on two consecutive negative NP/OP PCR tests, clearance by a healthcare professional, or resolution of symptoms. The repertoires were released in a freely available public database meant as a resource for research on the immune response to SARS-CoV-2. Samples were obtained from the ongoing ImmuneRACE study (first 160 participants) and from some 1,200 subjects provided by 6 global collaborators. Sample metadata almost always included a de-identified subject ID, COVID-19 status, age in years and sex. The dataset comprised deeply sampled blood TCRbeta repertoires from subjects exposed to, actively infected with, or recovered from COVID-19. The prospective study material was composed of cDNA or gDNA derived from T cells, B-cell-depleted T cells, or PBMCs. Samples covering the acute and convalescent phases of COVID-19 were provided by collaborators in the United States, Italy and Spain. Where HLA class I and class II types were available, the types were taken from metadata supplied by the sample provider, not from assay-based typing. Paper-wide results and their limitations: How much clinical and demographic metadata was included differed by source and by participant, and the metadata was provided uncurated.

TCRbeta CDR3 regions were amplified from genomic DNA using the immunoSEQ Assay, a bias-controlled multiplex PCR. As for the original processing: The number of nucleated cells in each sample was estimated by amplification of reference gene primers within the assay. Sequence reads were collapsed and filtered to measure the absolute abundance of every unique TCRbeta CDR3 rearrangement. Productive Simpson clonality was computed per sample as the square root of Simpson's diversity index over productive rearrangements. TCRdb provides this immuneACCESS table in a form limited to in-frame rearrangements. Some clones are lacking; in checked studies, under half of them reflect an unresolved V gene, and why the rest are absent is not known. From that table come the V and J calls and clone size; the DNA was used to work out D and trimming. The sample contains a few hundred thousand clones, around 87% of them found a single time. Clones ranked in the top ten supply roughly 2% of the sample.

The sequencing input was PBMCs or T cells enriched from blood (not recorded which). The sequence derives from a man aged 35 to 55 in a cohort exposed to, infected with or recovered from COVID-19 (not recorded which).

In nucleotide form, the sequence is TGCGCCAGCAGCTACGACCGGGACAGCGTATATTTT. This encodes CASSYDRDSVYF. Recombination linked TRBV5-1 to TRBJ1-3; 7 bases in between match TRBD1. The germline V gene sets CDR1 to SGHRS and CDR2 to YFSETQ. The CDR3, cysteine through phenylalanine, is 12 amino acids long. Here the CDR3 DNA is all that survives: 36 bases in frame from base 1. Trimming takes 3 bases off V and 14 bases off J; junction bases not matched to a gene: 8.